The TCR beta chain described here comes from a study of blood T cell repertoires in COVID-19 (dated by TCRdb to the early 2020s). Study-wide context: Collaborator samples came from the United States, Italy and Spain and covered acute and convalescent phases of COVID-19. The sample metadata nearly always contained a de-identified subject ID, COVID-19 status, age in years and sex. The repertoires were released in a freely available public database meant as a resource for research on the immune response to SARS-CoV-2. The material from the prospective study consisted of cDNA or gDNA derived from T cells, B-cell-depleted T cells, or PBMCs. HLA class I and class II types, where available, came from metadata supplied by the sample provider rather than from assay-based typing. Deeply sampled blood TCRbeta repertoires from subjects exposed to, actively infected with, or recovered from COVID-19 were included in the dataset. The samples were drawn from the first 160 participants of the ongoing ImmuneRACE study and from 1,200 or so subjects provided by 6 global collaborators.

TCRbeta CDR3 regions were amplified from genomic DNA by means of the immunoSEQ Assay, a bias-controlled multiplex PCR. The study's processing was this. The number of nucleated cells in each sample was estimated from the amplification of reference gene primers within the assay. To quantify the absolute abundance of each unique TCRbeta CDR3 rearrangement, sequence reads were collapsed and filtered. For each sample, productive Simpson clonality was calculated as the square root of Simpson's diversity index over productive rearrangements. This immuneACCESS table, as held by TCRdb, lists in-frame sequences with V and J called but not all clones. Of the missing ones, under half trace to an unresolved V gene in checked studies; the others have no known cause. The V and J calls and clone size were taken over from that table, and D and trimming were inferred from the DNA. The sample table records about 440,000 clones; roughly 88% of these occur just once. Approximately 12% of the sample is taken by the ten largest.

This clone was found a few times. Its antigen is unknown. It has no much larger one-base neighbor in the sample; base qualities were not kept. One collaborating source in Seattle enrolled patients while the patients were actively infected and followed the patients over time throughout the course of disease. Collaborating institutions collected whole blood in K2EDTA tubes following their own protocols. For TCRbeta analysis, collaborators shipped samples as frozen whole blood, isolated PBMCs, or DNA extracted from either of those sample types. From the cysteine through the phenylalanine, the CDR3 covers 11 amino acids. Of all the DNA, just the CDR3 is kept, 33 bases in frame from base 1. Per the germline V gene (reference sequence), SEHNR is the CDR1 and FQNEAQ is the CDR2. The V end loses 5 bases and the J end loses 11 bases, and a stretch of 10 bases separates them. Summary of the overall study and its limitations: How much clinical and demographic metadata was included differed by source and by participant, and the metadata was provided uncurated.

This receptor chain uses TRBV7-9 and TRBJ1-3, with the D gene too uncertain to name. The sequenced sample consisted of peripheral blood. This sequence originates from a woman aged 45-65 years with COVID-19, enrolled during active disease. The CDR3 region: CASSPDTPIYF. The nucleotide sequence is TGTGCCAGCAGCCCTGACACGCCCATATATTTT.